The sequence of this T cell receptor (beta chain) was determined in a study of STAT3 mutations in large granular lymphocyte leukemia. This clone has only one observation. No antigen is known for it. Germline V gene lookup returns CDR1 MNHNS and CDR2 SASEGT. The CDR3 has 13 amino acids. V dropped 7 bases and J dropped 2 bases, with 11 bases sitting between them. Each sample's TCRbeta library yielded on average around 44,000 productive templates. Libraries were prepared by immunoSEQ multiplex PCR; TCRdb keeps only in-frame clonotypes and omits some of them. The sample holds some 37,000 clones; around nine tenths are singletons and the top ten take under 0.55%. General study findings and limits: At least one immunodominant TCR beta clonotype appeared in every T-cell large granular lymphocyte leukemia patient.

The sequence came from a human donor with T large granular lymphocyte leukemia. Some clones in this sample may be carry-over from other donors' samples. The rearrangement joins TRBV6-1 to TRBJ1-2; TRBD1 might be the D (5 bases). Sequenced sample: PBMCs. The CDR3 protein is CASNVGGNYGYTF. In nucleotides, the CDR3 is TGTGCCAGCAACGTTGGGGGGAACTATGGCTACACCTTC.